Sequencing of this T cell receptor (beta chain) was carried out in a study of cytomegalovirus exposure and HLA in healthy donors. Study-level results: Rare TCR sequences predominated, though certain public TCRs were found in many donors.

This clone came up once. The antigen remains undetermined. This CDR3 spans 12 amino acids. Germline-derived CDR1 and CDR2 are WSHSY and SAAADI. V was pared by 7 bases and J by 5 bases, with 2 bases of the junction left unmatched. This PCR relied on a set of 60 Vbeta primers and 13 Jbeta primers. Data came from immunoSEQ multiplex PCR; TCRdb stores just in-frame clones and leaves some out. Altogether about 160,000 clones are present, 71% being singletons, with the ten largest covering approximately 2.5%. This TCR derives from a woman aged 30 to 39 in good health and CMV-seronegative. V usage is TRBV10-2 and J usage is TRBJ2-1; TRBD2 agrees at 7 bases. Specimen: PBMCs. CDR3 protein: CASKTSHNEQFF. The CDR3 DNA sequence: TGCGCCAGCAAGACTAGCCACAATGAGCAGTTCTTC.